This T cell receptor beta chain was recovered during a study of spatial heterogeneity in lung cancer. Study summary: Sequenced were any available follow-up PBMC samples, which had been obtained a median of about 22 months after resection. There were consistently more beta-chain sequences detected than alpha-chain sequences.

The CDR3 has 14 amino acids. CDR1 and CDR2 (germline): MNHEY, SVGAGI. With 5 bases removed from V and 2 bases from J, the gap between germline ends came to 12 bases. This sample's time point: blood at routine non-recurrence follow-up after resection. Material for sequencing was whole RNA from tumor, nontumor lung or frozen PBMC, left unsorted. MiXCR was run by TCRdb on the 5' RACE reads, yielding one entry per CDR3 protein. The profile covers about 120,000 distinct CDR3 sequences, with 9% to 15% appearing a single time and around a sixth taken by the ten largest. The material was PBMCs, obtained at follow-up. This chain uses TRBV6-5 with TRBJ2-5, with D perhaps TRBD2 (6 bases). The TCR sequence derives from a male donor with early-stage non-small cell lung cancer. The CDR3 protein is CASSRRSGQETQYF. The CDR3 DNA follows: TGTGCCAGCAGTAGACGCAGCGGGCAAGAGACCCAGTACTTC.